The next 24 T cell receptor beta chains were all read from a single sample in a study of cytomegalovirus exposure and HLA in healthy donors. 13 Jbeta primers and 60 Vbeta primers were used for the PCR. Repertoires were generated with immunoSEQ multiplex PCR, while TCRdb's copy carries only in-frame clones and drops some. The sample carries roughly 140,000 clones, approximately 82% recorded once. Sample: PBMCs. Every receptor here comes from a woman in her fifties or sixties in good health and CMV-seropositive.

The chain has TRBV9 and TRBJ2-1; D uncertain. The CDR3 has 13 residues. Germline lookup yields CDR1 SGDLS and CDR2 YYNGEE. Trimming removed 2 bases from V and 3 bases from J, with 6 bases in between. The CDR3 sequence is CASSVAGYNEQFF. CDR3 DNA: TGTGCCAGCAGCGTGGCAGGCTACAATGAGCAGTTCTTC. Combining the CDR3 with reference TRBV9 and TRBJ2-1 gives the whole variable domain DSGVTQTPKHLITATGQRVTLRCSPRSGDLSVYWYQQSLDQGLQFLIQYYNGEERAKGNILERFSAQQFPDLHSELNLSSLELGDSALYFCASSVAGYNEQFFGPGTRLTVL.

V is TRBV7-2 and J is TRBJ1-5; D gene ambiguous. The CDR3 runs to 16 residues. CDR1 is SGHTA, CDR2 FQGNSA, per germline. Trimming took 5 bases from V and 0 from J, leaving 14 bases between them. CDR3 DNA: TGTGCCAGCAGCCAAGTGGCGGCCCGTAGCAATCAGCCCCAGCATTTT. Translating gives CASSQVAARSNQPQHF.

The chain employs TRBV28 and TRBJ1-4, with D unclear. The CDR3 is 16 residues long. V shed 4 bases and J shed 5 bases, with 17 bases lying between them. The V gene's germline CDR1 is MDHEN and CDR2 SYDVKM. The CDR3 is CASSSQTFPKNEKLFF. The CDR3 DNA reads TGTGCCAGCAGTTCCCAGACATTTCCAAAGAATGAAAAACTGTTTTTT. Drawing the rest from reference TRBV28 and TRBJ1-4, the complete variable domain is DVKVTQSSRYLVKRTGEKVFLECVQDMDHENMFWYRQDPGLGLRLIYFSYDVKMKEKGDIPEGYSVSREKKERFSLILESASTNQTSMYLCASSSQTFPKNEKLFFGSGTQLSVL.

This rearrangement joins TRBV15 to TRBJ2-3; TRBD1 matches at 8 bases. Trimming took 2 bases from V and 6 from J; bases not matched to a gene: 7. From germline, CDR1 is LNHNV and CDR2 YYDKDF (reference sequence). The CDR3 sequence is 15 residues long. The CDR3 bases are TGTGCCACCAGCAGAAGACAGGGGCAGGGGGATACGCAGTATTTT. Amino acid sequence: CATSRRQGQGDTQYF.

The sample holds one count of this clone. This chain uses TRBV18 with TRBJ1-1; D gene unclear. Trimming pared 4 bases from V and 1 base from J, leaving 10 bases between. CDR1 KGHSH and CDR2 LQKENI come from the germline V gene. The CDR3 has 14 amino acids. CDR3 protein: CASSQGRSNTEAFF. The CDR3 DNA reads TGTGCCAGCTCACAAGGGAGATCGAACACTGAAGCTTTCTTT.

This sequence joins TRBV28 and TRBJ2-4; 11 bases are a match to TRBD2. The CDR3 has 16 amino acids. Germline V gene data show CDR1 as MDHEN and CDR2 as SYDVKM. Trimming at V came to 8 bases and at J to 8 bases, leaving 14 bases not matched to a gene. The DNA for the CDR3 is TGTGCCAGCTTCTCTTTAGCGGGAGGGCGCAATGACATTCAGTACTTC. Residues: CASFSLAGGRNDIQYF.

The V call is TRBV6-5, the J call TRBJ2-1; 7 bases agree with TRBD1. V lost 5 bases and J lost 4; bases outside the gene matches: 5. The CDR3 runs to 14 residues. Germline V gene lookup returns CDR1 MNHEY and CDR2 SVGAGI. The CDR3 reads CASSNWTGYNEQFF. CDR3 nucleotide sequence: TGTGCCAGCAGTAACTGGACAGGATACAATGAGCAGTTCTTC.

This clone was picked up one time. The rearrangement joins TRBV7-2 to TRBJ2-5; D unresolved. V lost 2 bases and J 2 bases, leaving 9 bases between the germline ends. The CDR3 totals 14 residues. The germline V gene encodes CDR1 SGHTA and CDR2 FQGNSA. This chain's CDR3 is CASSLNSLQETQYF. The DNA of the CDR3 is TGTGCCAGCAGCTTAAACAGTCTGCAAGAGACCCAGTACTTC.

The J gene is TRBJ1-2, the V gene TRBV7-9; a weak D match, TRBD1 (5 bases). V lost 7 bases, J lost 6 bases, and 27 bases lay in between. The CDR3 is 17 residues long. Germline assignment: CDR1 SEHNR and CDR2 FQNEAQ (reference sequence). The CDR3 DNA is TGTGCCAGCAAGGGACGGGGTCGGGGGGGACCTTGGGATGGCTACACCTTC. The encoded protein is CASKGRGRGGPWDGYTF.

This clone was seen only a few times. CDR3 in DNA: TGTGCCAGCAGTCCCGGACAGGAAAAACTGTTTTTT. This translates into CASSPGQEKLFF. The chain uses TRBV6-5 and TRBJ1-4; tentative D call: TRBD1 (6 bases). V was cut by 5 bases and J by 8 bases, with 9 bases left in between. From germline, CDR1 is MNHEY and CDR2 SVGAGI. The CDR3 length is 12 residues.

The genes are TRBV19 and TRBJ2-1, with 12 bases identical to TRBD2. Germline loops: CDR1 LNHDA, CDR2 SQIVND (reference sequence). The CDR3 consists of 18 residues. V trimming: 7 bases; J trimming: 0 bases; junction bases outside the gene matches: 10. Written as DNA, the CDR3 is TGTGCCAGTACCCCGACTAGCGGGAGATCGGTCTCCTACAATGAGCAGTTCTTC. As protein: CASTPTSGRSVSYNEQFF.

In its sample, this clone was seen a few times. The chain uses TRBV11-2 and TRBJ2-7; the match to TRBD2 covers 9 bases. V lost 3 bases and J lost 2; bases outside the gene matches: 5. This CDR3 is 15 amino acids long. Per germline, CDR1 SGHAT and CDR2 FQNNGV. The CDR3 loop reads CASSFSGSRTYEQYF. In DNA, the CDR3 is TGTGCCAGCAGCTTTAGCGGGAGTAGGACCTACGAGCAGTACTTC. Together with reference TRBV11-2 and TRBJ2-7, the CDR3 gives the full variable domain: EAGVAQSPRYKIIEKRQSVAFWCNPISGHATLYWYQQILGQGPKLLIQFQNNGVVDDSQLPKDRFSAERLKGVDSTLKIQPAKLEDSAVYLCASSFSGSRTYEQYFGPGTRLTVT.

The V and J genes are TRBV5-1 and TRBJ2-2, with 7 positions matching TRBD2. Germline V gene sequence: CDR1 SGHRS, CDR2 YFSETQ. Trimming cost V 4 bases and J 1 base; bases outside gene matches: 1. This CDR3 has 14 residues. The CDR3, as DNA: TGCGCCAGCAGCCAGCGGGAGAACACCGGGGAGCTGTTTTTT. It encodes CASSQRENTGELFF.

This sequence joins TRBV30 and TRBJ1-3; no definite D call. Trimming took off 4 bases at V and 1 base at J, with 5 bases between the two ends. The CDR3 is 12 amino acids. Germline V gene sequence: CDR1 GTSNPN, CDR2 SVGIG (reference sequence). DNA of the CDR3: TGTGCCTGGACCCTGTCTGGAAACACCATATATTTT. Its protein is CAWTLSGNTIYF. Filled out from reference TRBV30 and TRBJ1-3, the complete variable domain reads SQTIHQWPATLVQPVGSPLSLECTVEGTSNPNLYWYRQAAGRGLQLLFYSVGIGQISSEVPQNLSASRPQDRQFILSSKKLLLSDSGFYLCAWTLSGNTIYFGEGSWLTVV.

A remark on this clone: The junction and the germline gene differ at one end; a read error may be behind it. This chain links TRBV11-2 with TRBJ1-2, with a tentative D call TRBD1 (6 bases). This CDR3 is built from 17 residues. Per germline, CDR1 SGHAT and CDR2 FQNNGV. The CDR3 DNA follows: TGTGCCAGCAGCTCTCCAGGGGTTCCCCTAGCTAACTATGGCTACTCCTTC. Its protein is CASSSPGVPLANYGYSF.

V and J are TRBV4-2 and TRBJ2-7, with 7 bases aligning to TRBD2. The ends lost 1 base at V and 2 bases at J; junction bases unmatched: 8. Per germline, CDR1 LGHNA and CDR2 YNFKEQ. This CDR3 region has 16 residues. The CDR3 region has the DNA TGTGCCAGCAGCCAAGGGACTCCCGGGACTACCTACGAGCAGTACTTC. Translation gives CASSQGTPGTTYEQYF.

This clone was detected once. The chain uses TRBV28 and TRBJ1-5, with D maybe TRBD1 (6 bases). Trimming removed 2 bases from V and 7 bases from J, with 12 bases in between. This CDR3 comprises 14 residues. The V gene's germline CDR1 is MDHEN and CDR2 SYDVKM. The chain's CDR3 is CASSLAGAEQPQHF. The CDR3 bases are TGTGCCAGCAGTTTAGCAGGGGCGGAACAGCCCCAGCATTTT. The entire variable domain, with the rest obtained from reference TRBV28 and TRBJ1-5, is as follows: DVKVTQSSRYLVKRTGEKVFLECVQDMDHENMFWYRQDPGLGLRLIYFSYDVKMKEKGDIPEGYSVSREKKERFSLILESASTNQTSMYLCASSLAGAEQPQHFGDGTRLSIL.

The V call is TRBV9, the J call TRBJ2-7; D is undetermined. The V and J ends lost 3 bases and 0 bases respectively, with 4 bases between them. CDR1 and CDR2 (germline): SGDLS, YYNGEE. The CDR3 length is 12 residues. The CDR3 loop is CASSGSSYEQYF. The CDR3 region has the DNA TGTGCCAGCAGCGGGAGCTCCTACGAGCAGTACTTC.

V gene TRBV14 combines with J gene TRBJ2-2, with D possibly matching TRBD2 (6 bases). The CDR3 spans 17 residues. V lost 3 bases and J 0 bases, leaving 14 bases between the germline ends. The germline V gene encodes CDR1 SGHDN and CDR2 FVKESK. Written as DNA, the CDR3 is TGTGCCAGCAGCCATACTGAGGAGGGAACGAACACCGGGGAGCTGTTTTTT. Amino acids: CASSHTEEGTNTGELFF.

This sequence joins TRBV4-3 and TRBJ2-3; D remains ambiguous. Trimming pared 2 bases from V and 2 bases from J, leaving 5 bases between. Germline V lookup: CDR1 LGHNA, CDR2 YSLEER. CDR3 size: 13 residues. In DNA, the CDR3 is TGCGCCAGCAGCCAACAATCCACAGATACGCAGTATTTT. This encodes CASSQQSTDTQYF.

The gene calls are TRBV9 and TRBJ2-7, with TRBD1 matching over 8 bases. The J segment lost 0 bases and the V segment lost 3 bases, leaving 8 bases of the junction unmatched. The CDR3 runs to 16 residues. Looked up from germline, CDR1 is SGDLS and CDR2 is YYNGEE. The CDR3 nucleotides read TGTGCCAGCAGCGCCTCCGGGACAGGCTTCTCCTACGAGCAGTACTTC. Residues: CASSASGTGFSYEQYF.

The chain carries TRBV2 and TRBJ2-1; 13 bases fit TRBD2. Germline V gives CDR1 SNHLY, CDR2 FYNNEI. CDR3 size: 14 residues. Trimming at V came to 8 bases and at J to 7 bases, leaving 5 bases not matched to a gene. The CDR3 nucleotides read TGTGCCAGCTGGGGACTAGCGGGAAGGAATGAGCAGTTCTTC. Encoded protein: CASWGLAGRNEQFF.

The rearrangement links TRBV30 to TRBJ2-7, with 11 bases aligning to TRBD1. V was pared by 1 base and J by 3 bases, with 2 bases of the junction left unmatched. CDR1 and CDR2 (germline): GTSNPN, SVGIG (reference sequence). The length of the CDR3 is 14 residues. The CDR3 is CAWSEGTGGYEQYF. The CDR3 region has the DNA TGTGCCTGGAGTGAAGGGACAGGGGGCTACGAGCAGTACTTC. The variable domain in full, completed from reference TRBV30 and TRBJ2-7, reads SQTIHQWPATLVQPVGSPLSLECTVEGTSNPNLYWYRQAAGRGLQLLFYSVGIGQISSEVPQNLSASRPQDRQFILSSKKLLLSDSGFYLCAWSEGTGGYEQYFGPGTRLTVT.

This CDR3 reads CASSYEGAIAGANVLTF. Here the CDR3 DNA reads TGTGCCAGCAGCTATGAGGGGGCTATAGCCGGGGCCAACGTCCTGACTTTC. V is TRBV5-6 and J is TRBJ2-6, with 7 bases matching TRBD1. CDR1 is SGHDT and CDR2 is YYEEEE in the germline V gene. J lost 4 bases, V lost 3 bases, and 10 bases had no gene match. The CDR3 has 17 amino acids.